The clone carrying this TCR beta chain was counted between two and nine times. This sample is part of a study of identical twins. TCRdb re-derived calls from the 5' RACE reads in MiXCR, one entry per CDR3 protein. The sample lists 500,000 to 550,000 distinct CDR3 sequences; approximately 22% were seen once. This CDR3 has 13 residues. Trimming stripped 0 bases from V and 10 bases from J, with 10 bases between. This sample was shared with a second study, whose subject was T cells expressing NK-cell markers. As reported in that work: The study did not resolve the HCMV specificity of expanded NKG2C+ T cell clones.

The sequenced sample consisted of CD4+ T cells sorted from blood. V gene TRBV12-3 or TRBV12-4 combines with J gene TRBJ1-5; D gene unclear. The source of this sequence is a woman younger than 30 in good health. Here the CDR3 reads CASSLAPGFPQHF. DNA for the CDR3: TGTGCCAGCAGTTTAGCCCCTGGGTTCCCCCAGCATTTT.